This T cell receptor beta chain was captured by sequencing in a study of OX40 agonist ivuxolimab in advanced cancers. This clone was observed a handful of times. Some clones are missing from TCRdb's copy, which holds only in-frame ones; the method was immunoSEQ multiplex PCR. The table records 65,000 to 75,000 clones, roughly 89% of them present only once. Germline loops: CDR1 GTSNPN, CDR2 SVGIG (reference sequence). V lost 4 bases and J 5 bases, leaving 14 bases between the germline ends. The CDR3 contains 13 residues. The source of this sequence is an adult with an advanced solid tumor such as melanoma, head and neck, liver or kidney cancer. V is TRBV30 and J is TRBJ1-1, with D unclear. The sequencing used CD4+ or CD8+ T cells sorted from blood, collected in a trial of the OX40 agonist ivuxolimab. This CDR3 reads CAWNPRAYTEAFF. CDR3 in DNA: TGTGCCTGGAATCCTAGAGCTTATACTGAAGCTTTCTTT. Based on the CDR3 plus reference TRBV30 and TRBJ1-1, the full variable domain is SQTIHQWPATLVQPVGSPLSLECTVEGTSNPNLYWYRQAAGRGLQLLFYSVGIGQISSEVPQNLSASRPQDRQFILSSKKLLLSDSGFYLCAWNPRAYTEAFFGQGTRLTVV.